A selection of T cell receptor beta chains follows, all from one sample in a study of graft-versus-host responses after intestinal transplantation. These receptors' antigens are unknown. Generated by immunoSEQ multiplex PCR, the TCRdb table keeps only in-frame clones and is missing some. The table records about 85,000 clones, approximately 90% of them present only once. Sample: unstimulated CD8+ T cells sorted from spleen or lymph node cells, taken before transplant. These receptors were collected from a human donor who was the organ donor for an intestinal transplant. Each CDR3 is given with its conserved first and last residue. Fields, in order: D gene, J gene, V gene, clone size, CDR3 DNA, CDR3 protein. The D gene is left open where the match is weak. Size tells how often a clone was seen (once, few, many) or the class of an expanded clone, and some rows leave it out.

>NA|TRBJ2-1|TRBV4-1|NA
TGCGCCAGCAGCCCACCAGGGACCGCCTACAATGAGCAGTTCTTC
CASSPPGTAYNEQFF
>NA|TRBJ2-1|TRBV2|once
TGTGCCAGCTTCCACGACCCCGTGGGCAATGAGCAGTTCTTC
CASFHDPVGNEQFF
>TRBD1|TRBJ1-5|TRBV6-1|NA
TGTGCCATCAAGACAGGGACCCAGCCCCAGCATTTT
CAIKTGTQPQHF
>NA|TRBJ2-1|TRBV6-5|NA
TGTGCCAGCAGAGGACAGAGTGAGAGCTACAATGAGCAGTTCTTC
CASRGQSESYNEQFF
>NA|TRBJ1-4|TRBV27|NA
TGTGCCAGCAGTGCCCAAGGGGAAGGAAATGAAAAACTGTTTTTT
CASSAQGEGNEKLFF
>NA|TRBJ1-2|TRBV5-1|once
TGCGCCAGCAGCTTGGAGGGTAACTATGGCTACACCTTC
CASSLEGNYGYTF
>NA|TRBJ2-1|TRBV7-2|NA
TGTGCCAGCAGCTTAGGCGGGACAGATGCCAATGAGCAGTTCTTC
CASSLGGTDANEQFF
>NA|TRBJ2-2|TRBV2|NA
TGTGCCACCCCGGGGAGGGGGGACGGGGAGCTGTTTTTT
CATPGRGDGELFF
>NA|TRBJ2-7|TRBV19|NA
TGTGCCAGTAGTATTGACCCGATGGGGTTCGTAGAGCAGTACTTC
CASSIDPMGFVEQYF
>TRBD2|TRBJ2-2|TRBV27|NA
TGTGCCAGCAGTTTAAATTCCCAGGCGGGGGCCGGGGAGCTGTTTTTT
CASSLNSQAGAGELFF
>NA|TRBJ1-4|TRBV6-5|NA
TGTGCCAGCAGTTACCGGGAGGGCCTTAATGAAAAACTGTTTTTT
CASSYREGLNEKLFF
>NA|TRBJ1-4|TRBV14|NA
TGTGCCAGCAGCCCCCGGGAGGGGGGACCAAAACTGTTTTTT
CASSPREGGPKLFF
>NA|TRBJ1-5|TRBV9|NA
TGTGCCAGCAGCGTAGGTGGGAGGGAGGATCAGCCCCAGCATTTT
CASSVGGREDQPQHF
>NA|TRBJ1-5|TRBV19|NA
TGTGCCAGTAGCCACCCCCCGGACAGTACCCGACTATATAGCAATCAGCCCCAGCATTTT
CASSHPPDSTRLYSNQPQHF
>NA|TRBJ2-1|TRBV21-1|NA
TGTGCCAGCAGCAAAGCGCGGACTAGCGGGAGGGCCCTTCAATACAATGAGCAGTTCTTC
CASSKARTSGRALQYNEQFF
>NA|TRBJ1-1|TRBV11-3|NA
TGTGCCAGCAGCCGAGTCGGGGACACTGAAGCTTTCTTT
CASSRVGDTEAFF
>NA|TRBJ2-7|TRBV6-5|once
TGTGCCAGCAGTTCGCTTTTTGGCTCGACCTACGAGCAGTACTTC
CASSSLFGSTYEQYF
>TRBD1|TRBJ1-5|TRBV4-1|NA
TGTGCCAGCAGCGACAGGGGCGGTCAGCCCCAGCATTTT
CASSDRGGQPQHF